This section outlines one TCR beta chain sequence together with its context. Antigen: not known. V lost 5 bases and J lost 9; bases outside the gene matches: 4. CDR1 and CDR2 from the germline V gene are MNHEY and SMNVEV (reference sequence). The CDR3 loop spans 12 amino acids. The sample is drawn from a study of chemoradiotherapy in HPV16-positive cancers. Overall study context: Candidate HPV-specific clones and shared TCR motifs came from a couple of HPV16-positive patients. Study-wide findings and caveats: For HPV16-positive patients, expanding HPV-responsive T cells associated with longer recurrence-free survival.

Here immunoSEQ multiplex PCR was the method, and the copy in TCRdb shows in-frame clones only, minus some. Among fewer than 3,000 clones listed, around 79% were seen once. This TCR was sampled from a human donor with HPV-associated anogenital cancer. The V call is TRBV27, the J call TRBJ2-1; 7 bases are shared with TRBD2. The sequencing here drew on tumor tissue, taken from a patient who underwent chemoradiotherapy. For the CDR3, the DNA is TGTGCCAGCAGTCCGGGGGGAGGTGAGCAGTTCTTC. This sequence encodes CASSPGGGEQFF.